Sequencing of this TCR beta chain was carried out in a study of blood T cell repertoires in COVID-19. On the study more broadly: Specimens from acute and convalescent COVID-19 originated in the United States, Italy and Spain. PBMCs, B-cell-depleted T cells, or T cells provided the cDNA or gDNA that made up the material.

Sequenced by immunoSEQ multiplex PCR; TCRdb stores in-frame clones only, minus some. This table has 90,000 to 100,000 clones, about 89% appearing once. CDR1 is SGHRS and CDR2 is YFSETQ in the germline V gene. There are 14 residues in the CDR3. V lost 0 bases and J 3 bases, leaving 7 bases between the germline ends. Sequencing was done on a sample of peripheral blood. The V and J genes are TRBV5-1 and TRBJ1-5; D is ambiguous. The sequence was obtained from a man aged 50 to 59 with acute or convalescent COVID-19. CDR3 DNA: TGCGCCAGCAGCTTGGTCCCAGACAATCAGCCCCAGCATTTT. Its protein is CASSLVPDNQPQHF.